Below, 18 T cell receptor beta chains from the same sample are listed, as sequenced in a study of T-cell memory formation after mild COVID-19. TCRdb ran MiXCR on the 5' RACE reads and lists one entry per CDR3 protein. The data hold just under 150,000 distinct CDR3 sequences, with roughly 6.3% observed a single time. Material for sequencing was PBMCs or a T cell subset sorted from them (not recorded which). Receptors originate from an adult woman who had mild COVID-19 (a few samples of this study predate the infection). Cell type and time point are not known.

This clonotype came up a few times. This chain links TRBV5-6 with TRBJ1-1, with D possibly matching TRBD1 (5 bases). V was cut by 2 bases and J by 5 bases, with 19 bases left in between. CDR3 length equals 16 residues. Germline-derived CDR1 and CDR2 are SGHDT and YYEEEE. CDR3 sequence: CASSFPGTLGRTEAFF. The CDR3, as DNA: TGTGCCAGCAGCTTTCCCGGGACCCTCGGCAGGACTGAAGCTTTCTTT.

This clonotype showed up many times. A read error may produce the germline difference seen at one junction end. This rearrangement joins TRBV20-1 to TRBJ1-4; D gene unclear. The CDR3 runs 10 residues. Germline-derived CDR1 and CDR2 are DFQATT and SNEGSKA (reference sequence). The CDR3 nucleotides read TGCAGTGCTAGAGATCGGCAGGACCTATTT. Translating gives CSARDRQDLF.

At least ten counts were recorded for this clonotype. This chain connects TRBV5-5 to TRBJ2-7, with TRBD1 matching 7 bases. The length of the CDR3 is 13 residues. CDR1 is SGHKS and CDR2 is YYEKEE in the germline V gene (reference sequence). Trimming removed 4 bases from V and 7 bases from J; junction bases left unmatched: 8. CDR3 amino acids: CASSLQGSREQYF. CDR3 nucleotides: TGTGCCAGCAGCCTACAGGGGTCCCGGGAGCAGTACTTC.

There are many counts of this clonotype. This chain connects TRBV12-3 or TRBV12-4 to TRBJ2-7; D is tentatively TRBD1 or TRBD2 (5 bases each). The CDR3 has 15 amino acids. V lost 7 bases and J 2 bases, leaving 18 bases between the germline ends. The CDR3: CASTTMGTAPYEQYF. DNA of the CDR3: TGTGCCAGCACGACGATGGGGACGGCACCCTACGAGCAGTACTTC.

This clonotype was picked up many times. The chain combines TRBV5-1 with TRBJ2-7, with a weak D call TRBD2 (5 bases). Germline CDR1 reads SGHRS; CDR2 reads YFSETQ. The CDR3 covers 13 residues. V lost 0 bases and J lost 5, with 9 bases in between. CDR3 nucleotide sequence: TGCGCCAGCAGCTTGGACAGCGGCCACGAGCAGTACTTC. This encodes CASSLDSGHEQYF.

This clonotype was picked up a small number of times. The V and J genes are TRBV9 and TRBJ1-6; no reliable D call. Per germline, CDR1 SGDLS and CDR2 YYNGEE. This CDR3 comprises 15 residues. Between the trimmed V and J ends, which lost 3 bases and 6 bases, there was a span of 13 bases. The CDR3 DNA sequence: TGTGCCAGCAGCGAGGAAGACGGACGTAATTCACCCCTCCACTTT. Its translation is CASSEEDGRNSPLHF.

This clonotype was recorded at least ten times. The rearrangement links TRBV20-1 to TRBJ2-7; a weak D match, TRBD2 (5 bases). The length of the CDR3 is 11 residues. V dropped 6 bases and J dropped 9 bases, with 15 bases sitting between them. CDR1 and CDR2 from the germline V gene are DFQATT and SNEGSKA (reference sequence). The CDR3 sequence: CSATRDVAQYF. DNA for the CDR3: TGCAGTGCCACGAGGGATGTTGCGCAGTACTTC.

This clonotype showed up many times. This chain joins TRBV20-1 and TRBJ1-2, with D possibly TRBD1 on 5 matching bases. CDR1 is DFQATT and CDR2 is SNEGSKA in the germline V gene (reference sequence). This CDR3 is built from 12 residues. Trimming shortened V by 7 bases and J by 6 bases, and 15 bases separated the two germline ends. Written as DNA, the CDR3 is TGCAGTGTTACGACAGTTGGACATGGCTACACCTTC. This sequence encodes CSVTTVGHGYTF.

The CDR3 sequence: CASSFSREETQYF. CDR3 nucleotides: TGCGCCAGCAGCTTCTCCAGGGAGGAGACCCAGTACTTC. The V and J genes are TRBV5-1 and TRBJ2-5; D might be TRBD1 or TRBD2, each matching 5 bases. V lost 2 bases and J 5 bases, leaving 10 bases between the germline ends. Germline CDR1 and CDR2: SGHRS and YFSETQ. The CDR3 is made up of 13 amino acids. The full variable domain, its missing parts supplied by reference TRBV5-1 and TRBJ2-5, is KAGVTQTPRYLIKTRGQQVTLSCSPISGHRSVSWYQQTPGQGLQFLFEYFSETQRNKGNFPGRFSGRQFSNSRSEMNVSTLELGDSALYLCASSFSREETQYFGPGTRLLVL.

In its sample, this clonotype was seen a few times. The chain carries TRBV20-1 and TRBJ2-2; D is perhaps TRBD1 or TRBD2 (6 bases each). The CDR3 extends over 14 amino acids. Germline loops: CDR1 DFQATT, CDR2 SNEGSKA (reference sequence). The V and J ends lost 6 bases and 7 bases respectively, with 18 bases between them. The CDR3 bases are TGCAGTGCCTCCCCTGGGGGGCGGCACGGGGAGCTGTTTTTT. Translation gives CSASPGGRHGELFF.

The chain has TRBV27 and TRBJ2-1; TRBD2 agrees at 11 bases. Germline loops: CDR1 MNHEY, CDR2 SMNVEV (reference sequence). The CDR3 extends over 16 amino acids. V lost 6 bases to trimming and J lost 4 bases; unmatched junction nucleotides: 8. CDR3 nucleotides: TGTGCCAGCAGGAGACGGGGGACTAGCGGTTACAATGAGCAGTTCTTC. This codes for CASRRRGTSGYNEQFF.

J is TRBJ2-3 and V is TRBV6-5; TRBD1 matches at 9 bases. Per the germline V gene, CDR1 is MNHEY and CDR2 is SVGAGI. V lost 0 bases, J lost 13 bases, and 8 bases stayed unmatched. The CDR3 has 14 amino acids. The CDR3 bases are TGTGCCAGCAGTTACTCTCCGGGGACAGGGACGGAGTATTTT. Encoded protein: CASSYSPGTGTEYF.

This clonotype was detected only a few times. This rearrangement joins TRBV7-9 to TRBJ2-5; D is unclear. Germline lookup yields CDR1 SEHNR and CDR2 FQNEAQ (reference sequence). The CDR3 is 14 amino acids. The V end was cut by 5 bases, the J end by 2 bases, with 12 bases between. The CDR3 is CASSQLTMQETQYF. The CDR3 DNA follows: TGTGCCAGCAGCCAGCTGACAATGCAAGAGACCCAGTACTTC.

The V gene is TRBV2, the J gene TRBJ2-7; TRBD2 is a possible D gene (5 bases). This CDR3 is 14 amino acids long. V shed 3 bases and J shed 5 bases, with 14 bases lying between them. Germline V gene data show CDR1 as SNHLY and CDR2 as FYNNEI. This CDR3 reads CASSDPPSKHEQYF. In DNA, the CDR3 is TGTGCCAGCAGTGATCCTCCTAGCAAGCACGAGCAGTACTTC.

The sample holds a few counts of this clonotype. The chain carries TRBV12-3 or TRBV12-4 and TRBJ1-2; perhaps TRBD1 as D (5 bases). V lost 6 bases, J lost 4 bases, and 12 bases lay in between. The CDR3 sequence is 13 residues long. Here the CDR3 reads CASSALGTYGYTF. The DNA for the CDR3 is TGTGCCAGCAGCGCTCTGGGGACCTATGGCTACACCTTC.

This clonotype was observed many times. V usage is TRBV5-1 and J usage is TRBJ1-1; no reliable D call. CDR1 and CDR2 (germline): SGHRS, YFSETQ. The V end lost 3 bases, the J end lost 0 bases, and 9 bases lay between the germline ends. The CDR3 is 14 residues long. The CDR3 DNA follows: TGCGCCAGCAGCTCAGACGGAGTGAACACTGAAGCTTTCTTT. It is translated as CASSSDGVNTEAFF.

A few counts support this clonotype. The DNA for the CDR3 is TGTGCCAGCAGTTTATTGGGAATAGCGGAGAACACCGGGGAGCTGTTTTTT. Translation: CASSLLGIAENTGELFF. J is TRBJ2-2 and V is TRBV27; D possibly corresponds to TRBD2 (6 bases). The germline V and J ends were trimmed by 1 base and 1 base, with 13 bases remaining between them. CDR1 MNHEY and CDR2 SMNVEV come from the germline V gene (reference sequence). This CDR3 region has 17 residues.

This clonotype was seen many times. In DNA, the CDR3 is TGTGCCAGCAGTCCGGGACAGGGAATCGGGGAGCTGTTTTTT. It encodes CASSPGQGIGELFF. V is TRBV12-3 or TRBV12-4 and J is TRBJ2-2, with TRBD1 matching 9 bases. The junction had 5 bases not matched to a gene; V was cut back by 5 bases and J by 7 bases. CDR3 length: 14 residues.